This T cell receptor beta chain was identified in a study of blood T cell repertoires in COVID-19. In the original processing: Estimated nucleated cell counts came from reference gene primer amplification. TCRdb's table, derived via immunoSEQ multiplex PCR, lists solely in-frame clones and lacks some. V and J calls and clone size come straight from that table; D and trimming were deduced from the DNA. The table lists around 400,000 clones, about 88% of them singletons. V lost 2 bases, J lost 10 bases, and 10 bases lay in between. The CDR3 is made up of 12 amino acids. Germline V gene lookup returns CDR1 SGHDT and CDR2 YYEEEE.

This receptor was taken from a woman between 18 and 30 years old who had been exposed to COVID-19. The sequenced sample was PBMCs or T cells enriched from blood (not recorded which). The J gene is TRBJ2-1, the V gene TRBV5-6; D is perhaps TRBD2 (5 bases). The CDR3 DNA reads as TGTGCCAGCAGCTTAGGACTTTTGGAGCAGTTCTTC. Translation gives CASSLGLLEQFF.